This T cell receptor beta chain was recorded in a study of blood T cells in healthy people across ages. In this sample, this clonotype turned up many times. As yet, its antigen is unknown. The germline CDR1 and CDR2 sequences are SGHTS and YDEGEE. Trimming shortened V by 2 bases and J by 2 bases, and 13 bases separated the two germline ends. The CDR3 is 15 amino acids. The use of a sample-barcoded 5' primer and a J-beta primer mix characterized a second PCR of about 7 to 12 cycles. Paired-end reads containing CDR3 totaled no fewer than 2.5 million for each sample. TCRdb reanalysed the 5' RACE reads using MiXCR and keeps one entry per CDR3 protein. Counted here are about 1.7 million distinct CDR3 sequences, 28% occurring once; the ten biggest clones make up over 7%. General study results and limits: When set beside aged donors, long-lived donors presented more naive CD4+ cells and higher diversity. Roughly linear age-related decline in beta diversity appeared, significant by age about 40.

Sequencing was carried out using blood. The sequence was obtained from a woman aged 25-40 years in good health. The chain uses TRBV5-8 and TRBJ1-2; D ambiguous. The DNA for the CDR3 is TGTGCCAGCAGCTTAACCTTAATGGTCAACTATGGCTACACCTTC. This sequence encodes CASSLTLMVNYGYTF.